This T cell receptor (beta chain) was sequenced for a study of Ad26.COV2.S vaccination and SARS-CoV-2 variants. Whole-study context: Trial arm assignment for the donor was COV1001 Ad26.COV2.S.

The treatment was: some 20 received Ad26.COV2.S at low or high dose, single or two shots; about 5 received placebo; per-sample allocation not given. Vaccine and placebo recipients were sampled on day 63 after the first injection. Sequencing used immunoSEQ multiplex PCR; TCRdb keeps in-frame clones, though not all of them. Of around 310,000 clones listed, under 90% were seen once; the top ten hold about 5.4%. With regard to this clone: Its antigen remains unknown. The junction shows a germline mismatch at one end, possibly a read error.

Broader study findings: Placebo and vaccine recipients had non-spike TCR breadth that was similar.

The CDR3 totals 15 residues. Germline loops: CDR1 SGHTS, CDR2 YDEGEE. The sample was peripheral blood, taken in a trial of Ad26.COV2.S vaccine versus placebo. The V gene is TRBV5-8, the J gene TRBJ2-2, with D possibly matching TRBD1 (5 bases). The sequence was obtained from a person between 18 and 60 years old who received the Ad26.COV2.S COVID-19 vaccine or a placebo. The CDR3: CANNDFRAKTGELFF. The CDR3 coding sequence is TGTGCAAACAACGACTTCAGGGCGAAGACCGGGGAGCTGTTTTTT.